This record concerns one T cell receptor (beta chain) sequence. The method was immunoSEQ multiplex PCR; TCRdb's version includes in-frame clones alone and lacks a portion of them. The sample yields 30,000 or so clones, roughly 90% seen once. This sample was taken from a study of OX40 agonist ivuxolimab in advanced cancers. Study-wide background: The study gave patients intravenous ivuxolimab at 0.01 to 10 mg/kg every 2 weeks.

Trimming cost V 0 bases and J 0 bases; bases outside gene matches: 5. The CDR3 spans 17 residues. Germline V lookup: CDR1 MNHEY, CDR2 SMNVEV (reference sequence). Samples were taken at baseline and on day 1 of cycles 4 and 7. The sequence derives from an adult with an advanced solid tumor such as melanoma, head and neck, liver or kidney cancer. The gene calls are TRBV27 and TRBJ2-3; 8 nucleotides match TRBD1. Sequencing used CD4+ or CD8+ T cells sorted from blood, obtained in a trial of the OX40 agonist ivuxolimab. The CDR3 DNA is TGTGCCAGCAGTTTATCCTCTGGACAGGGAAGCACAGATACGCAGTATTTT. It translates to CASSLSSGQGSTDTQYF.